Below are 23 T cell receptor beta chains sequenced from a single sample in a study of OX40 agonist ivuxolimab in advanced cancers. Produced via immunoSEQ multiplex PCR; TCRdb's table is partial and in-frame only. Of about 53,000 clones detected, approximately 92% appear once; the ten largest clones hold roughly a tenth. This specimen was CD4+ or CD8+ T cells sorted from blood, taken in a trial of the OX40 agonist ivuxolimab. The receptors here all came from an adult with an advanced solid tumor such as melanoma, head and neck, liver or kidney cancer.

This clone has a handful of counts. The rearrangement joins TRBV19 to TRBJ2-5, with 9 bases lining up with TRBD2. Trimming at V came to 9 bases and at J to 4 bases, leaving 6 bases not matched to a gene. Germline V gene sequence: CDR1 LNHDA, CDR2 SQIVND (reference sequence). The CDR3 is 13 amino acids. The CDR3 DNA follows: TGTGCCAGCCGCGGGGGGGCTAGAGAGACCCAGTACTTC. Protein sequence: CASRGGARETQYF.

The sample holds one count of this clone. At the DNA level, this CDR3 is encoded by other sequences in the same sample as well. The chain combines TRBV6-5 with TRBJ1-1; no definite D call. Germline V gene sequence: CDR1 MNHEY, CDR2 SVGAGI. This CDR3 has 13 amino acids. V lost 2 bases and J lost 1, with 5 bases in between. CDR3 sequence: CASSYGRNTEAFF. The CDR3 bases are TGTGCCAGCAGTTACGGGAGGAACACTGAAGCTTTCTTT.

The chain links TRBV19 to TRBJ1-5, with 10 bases fitting TRBD1. Germline-derived CDR1 and CDR2 are LNHDA and SQIVND (reference sequence). CDR3 length: 15 amino acids. The trim removed 4 bases at V and 3 bases at J, leaving 3 bases unmatched. The CDR3 protein is CASSTGTGVNQPQHF. The CDR3 nucleotides are TGTGCCAGTAGTACCGGGACAGGGGTCAATCAGCCCCAGCATTTT.

The rearrangement uses TRBV15 and TRBJ2-3; TRBD1 aligns across 9 bases. This CDR3 contains 18 residues. V lost 3 bases and J lost 0; bases outside the gene matches: 10. Germline values: CDR1 LNHNV, CDR2 YYDKDF (reference sequence). CDR3 DNA: TGTGCCACCAGCAGGACCGGGACAGGGAGCCCCAGCACAGATACGCAGTATTTT. It yields the protein CATSRTGTGSPSTDTQYF. Full variable domain (rest looked up from reference TRBV15 and TRBJ2-3): DAMVIQNPRYQVTQFGKPVTLSCSQTLNHNVMYWYQQKSSQAPKLLFHYYDKDFNNEADTPDNFQSRRPNTSFCFLDIRSPGLGDTAMYLCATSRTGTGSPSTDTQYFGPGTRLTVL.

The chain joins TRBV11-2 to TRBJ1-1; tentative D call: TRBD1 (5 bases). The germline V and J ends were trimmed by 0 bases and 6 bases, with 11 bases remaining between them. This CDR3 is built from 14 residues. Germline V gene lookup returns CDR1 SGHAT and CDR2 FQNNGV. The CDR3 loop is CASSLDRTSAEAFF. DNA for the CDR3: TGTGCCAGCAGCTTAGATAGGACATCAGCTGAAGCTTTCTTT. Combining the CDR3 with reference TRBV11-2 and TRBJ1-1 gives the whole variable domain EAGVAQSPRYKIIEKRQSVAFWCNPISGHATLYWYQQILGQGPKLLIQFQNNGVVDDSQLPKDRFSAERLKGVDSTLKIQPAKLEDSAVYLCASSLDRTSAEAFFGQGTRLTVV.

The genes are TRBV5-4 and TRBJ2-3; D is uncertain. The V gene lost 0 bases and the J gene lost 3 bases, with 11 bases spanning the gap. The CDR3 is 15 amino acids. Germline V gene sequence: CDR1 SGHNT, CDR2 YYREEE (reference sequence). The CDR3 coding sequence is TGTGCCAGCAGCTTGGCCTCAGGTTCGACAGATACGCAGTATTTT. Translation: CASSLASGSTDTQYF.

The J gene is TRBJ2-2, the V gene TRBV19; 9 nucleotides align to TRBD1. The CDR3 length is 15 residues. Trimming took 6 bases from V and 4 from J; bases not matched to a gene: 6. Germline V lookup: CDR1 LNHDA, CDR2 SQIVND (reference sequence). The chain's CDR3 is CASRTGTGLTGELFF. The CDR3 nucleotides are TGTGCCAGTAGAACCGGGACAGGGCTCACCGGGGAGCTGTTTTTT.

The gene calls are TRBV9 and TRBJ2-7, with 7 bases fitting TRBD1. Looked up from germline, CDR1 is SGDLS and CDR2 is YYNGEE. With V trimmed by 2 bases and J by 2 bases, 7 bases remained unmatched. This CDR3 has 15 residues. The CDR3 DNA sequence: TGTGCCAGCAGCGTGGGGACAGACGGTCCCTACGAGCAGTACTTC. It is translated as CASSVGTDGPYEQYF. Filled out from reference TRBV9 and TRBJ2-7, the complete variable domain reads DSGVTQTPKHLITATGQRVTLRCSPRSGDLSVYWYQQSLDQGLQFLIQYYNGEERAKGNILERFSAQQFPDLHSELNLSSLELGDSALYFCASSVGTDGPYEQYFGPGTRLTVT.

The chain couples TRBV5-1 to TRBJ1-6; no clear D gene. Germline CDR1 and CDR2: SGHRS and YFSETQ. The CDR3 extends over 14 amino acids. The ends were cut back, 2 bases at V and 7 bases at J, with 10 bases in the middle. CDR3 DNA: TGCGCCAGCAGCTTCGAGGCACAAAATTCACCCCTCCACTTT. It is translated as CASSFEAQNSPLHF.

The V gene is TRBV7-2, the J gene TRBJ1-1; D gene ambiguous. Trimming removed 1 base at V and 7 bases at J, with 13 bases between. Germline-derived CDR1 and CDR2 are SGHTA and FQGNSA. The length of the CDR3 is 14 residues. The CDR3: CASSLDGVRNEAFF. CDR3 nucleotides: TGTGCCAGCAGCTTAGACGGGGTACGGAATGAAGCTTTCTTT.

This rearrangement joins TRBV30 to TRBJ2-3; 7 positions match TRBD1. Germline CDR1 and CDR2: GTSNPN and SVGIG (reference sequence). This CDR3 region has 11 residues. The ends lost 4 bases at V and 10 bases at J; junction bases unmatched: 5. In DNA form, the CDR3 reads TGTGCCTGGAATGACAGGGACCCGCAGTATTTT. It translates to CAWNDRDPQYF.

J is TRBJ1-1 and V is TRBV10-2; 11 positions agree with TRBD1. CDR1 WSHSY and CDR2 SAAADI come from the germline V gene. V lost 5 bases, J lost 5 bases, and 7 bases stayed unmatched. The CDR3 is 15 amino acids. DNA of the CDR3: TGCGCCAGCAGTTACAGAGGACAGGGGGCTACTGAAGCTTTCTTT. Translating gives CASSYRGQGATEAFF.

In this sample, this clone turned up once. The genes are TRBV6-1 and TRBJ1-5; D not resolved. The germline gives CDR1 MNHNS, CDR2 SASEGT. V was cut by 7 bases and J by 4 bases, with 14 bases left in between. The CDR3 consists of 14 residues. CDR3 in amino acids: CASTRSEENQPQHF. The CDR3 region has the DNA TGTGCCAGCACCAGGTCTGAAGAAAATCAGCCCCAGCATTTT.

The chain is built from TRBV5-1 and TRBJ2-2; tentatively, D is TRBD1 or TRBD2 (5 bases each). V lost 4 bases and J lost 2, with 12 bases in between. This CDR3 has 15 amino acids. The germline V gene has CDR1 SGHRS and CDR2 YFSETQ. The CDR3 region is CASSIWDPNTGELFF. The CDR3 region has the DNA TGCGCCAGCAGCATCTGGGACCCAAACACCGGGGAGCTGTTTTTT.

This rearrangement joins TRBV30 to TRBJ2-2; D perhaps matches TRBD1 (5 bases). Trimming removed 2 bases from V and 3 bases from J, with 16 bases in between. Germline V CDR1 and CDR2: GTSNPN, SVGIG (reference sequence). The CDR3 spans 16 residues. CDR3 sequence reads: CAWSPDTPSDTGELFF. CDR3 sequence (DNA): TGTGCCTGGAGTCCGGACACCCCCTCGGACACCGGGGAGCTGTTTTTT.

The chain employs TRBV28 and TRBJ2-3, with D perhaps matching TRBD2 (6 bases). Germline V lookup: CDR1 MDHEN, CDR2 SYDVKM. This CDR3 has 13 residues. V lost 7 bases and J 1 base, leaving 9 bases between the germline ends. The DNA for the CDR3 is TGTGCCAGCATCAAGCGGGGCACAGATACGCAGTATTTT. Its translation is CASIKRGTDTQYF.

The V gene is TRBV6-5, the J gene TRBJ2-3; D perhaps matches TRBD1 (5 bases). Germline CDR1 MNHEY, CDR2 SVGAGI. V lost 3 bases, J lost 2 bases, and 9 bases lay in between. The length of the CDR3 is 14 residues. As DNA, the CDR3 is TGTGCCAGCAGTTATGACAGAAACACAGATACGCAGTATTTT. Protein sequence: CASSYDRNTDTQYF.

Details on this clone: The junction and the germline gene differ at one end; a read error may be behind it. The rearrangement uses TRBV9 and TRBJ2-5; D perhaps matches TRBD1 (6 bases). Germline values: CDR1 SGDLS, CDR2 YYNGEE. This CDR3 region has 16 residues. The CDR3 sequence is CASSVASDRFQEIQYF. The CDR3 region has the DNA TGTGCCAGCAGCGTAGCTTCGGACAGATTCCAAGAGATCCAGTACTTC.

This chain uses TRBV7-2 with TRBJ2-3; D is ambiguous. The CDR3 covers 16 residues. V was shortened by 5 bases and J by 4 bases, with 19 bases between the two germline ends. The germline V gene has CDR1 SGHTA and CDR2 FQGNSA. CDR3 loop: CASSPSPAVQADTQYF. In nucleotides, the CDR3 is TGTGCCAGCAGCCCATCCCCGGCTGTGCAAGCAGATACGCAGTATTTT.

A single count supports this clone. V and J are TRBV28 and TRBJ1-2; 9 bases align to TRBD1. CDR1 is MDHEN, CDR2 SYDVKM, per germline. The CDR3 spans 16 residues. The V and J ends lost 7 bases and 1 base, in that order; junction bases with no gene match: 10. CDR3 amino acids: CASTTGTGTFNYGYTF. CDR3 sequence (DNA): TGTGCCAGCACCACGGGGACAGGGACTTTTAACTATGGCTACACCTTC.

A remark on this clone: The same CDR3 arises from other DNA sequences in this sample as well. The chain combines TRBV5-1 with TRBJ2-6, with TRBD1 matching 12 bases. The junction had 10 bases not matched to a gene; V was cut back by 4 bases and J by 2 bases. Looked up from germline, CDR1 is SGHRS and CDR2 is YFSETQ. The CDR3 loop spans 19 amino acids. DNA of the CDR3: TGCGCCAGCAGCAAACCGGGACAGGGGGCTTTAGCTGGGGCCAACGTCCTGACTTTC. Translating gives CASSKPGQGALAGANVLTF.

The chain combines TRBV7-2 with TRBJ2-1; the D call may be TRBD1 or TRBD2 (5 bases each). The CDR3 runs to 14 residues. From germline, CDR1 is SGHTA and CDR2 FQGNSA. V lost 5 bases and J lost 2, with 10 bases in between. This chain's CDR3 is CASSPGATYNEQFF. In nucleotides, the CDR3 is TGTGCCAGCAGCCCCGGGGCTACCTACAATGAGCAGTTCTTC.

This clone has only one observation. The chain links TRBV27 to TRBJ2-1; D not certain. The CDR3 is 14 amino acids. V shed 6 bases and J shed 0 bases, with 9 bases lying between them. Germline V gives CDR1 MNHEY, CDR2 SMNVEV (reference sequence). The CDR3 loop is CASSRQSSYNEQFF. CDR3 coding DNA: TGTGCCAGCAGCCGCCAAAGCTCCTACAATGAGCAGTTCTTC.